This TCR beta chain derives from a study of blood T cell repertoires in COVID-19. Study background: Acute-phase and convalescent COVID-19 samples originated in the United States, Italy and Spain. T cells, B-cell-depleted T cells, or PBMCs supplied cDNA or gDNA.

It was during active infection that Seattle patients were enrolled and then longitudinally followed. How the authors handled the data: Estimation of nucleated cell counts was performed using reference gene primer amplification. Produced via immunoSEQ multiplex PCR; TCRdb's table is partial and in-frame only. D and trimming come from the DNA, and the V and J calls and clone size come from that table. The repertoire holds roughly 250,000 clones, 80% to 85% seen once, with about a sixth in the top ten. V shed 3 bases, J shed 6 bases, and the junction held 5 bases outside the gene matches. Germline loops: CDR1 SGHRS, CDR2 YFSETQ. This CDR3 contains 14 residues.

This receptor was obtained from a person between 65 and 79 years old with COVID-19, enrolled during active disease. V is TRBV5-1 and J is TRBJ2-2; 7 nucleotides agree with TRBD1. Sequencing was done on a sample of peripheral blood. This CDR3 is CASSYLQGSGELFF. The CDR3 coding sequence is TGCGCCAGCAGCTACTTACAGGGGTCCGGGGAGCTGTTTTTT. The full variable domain, rest sourced from reference TRBV5-1 and TRBJ2-2, is KAGVTQTPRYLIKTRGQQVTLSCSPISGHRSVSWYQQTPGQGLQFLFEYFSETQRNKGNFPGRFSGRQFSNSRSEMNVSTLELGDSALYLCASSYLQGSGELFFGEGSRLTVL.